These 14 T cell receptor beta chains originate from one sample sequenced in a study of shared clonotypes between healthy human individuals. Assay: immunoSEQ multiplex PCR; the TCRdb copy retains only in-frame clones and omits some. Of roughly 2.5 million clones listed, 90% to 95% are singletons. The sequenced material came from naive CD4+ T cells sorted from blood. The subset: CD45RA+ positively selected. These receptors all stem from a man between 18 and 29 years old in good health.

Notes on this clone: This CDR3 is also generated by other DNA sequences in the sample. The rearrangement uses TRBV5-1 and TRBJ1-3; perhaps TRBD1 as D (5 bases). This CDR3 is built from 14 residues. Germline-derived CDR1 and CDR2 are SGHRS and YFSETQ. V was pared by 0 bases and J by 5 bases, with 9 bases between. CDR3 loop: CASSLGQGRNTIYF. The CDR3 DNA follows: TGCGCCAGCAGCTTGGGGCAGGGAAGAAACACCATATATTTT.

The chain carries TRBV30 and TRBJ1-2, with a possible D match to TRBD1 (5 bases). CDR1 and CDR2 from the germline V gene are GTSNPN and SVGIG (reference sequence). Trimming shortened V by 5 bases and J by 4 bases, and 17 bases separated the two germline ends. The CDR3 contains 14 residues. The CDR3 sequence: CAWFRVGRSYGYTF. DNA for the CDR3: TGTGCCTGGTTTCGGGTGGGGCGCTCCTATGGCTACACCTTC. The whole variable domain, filled in from reference TRBV30 and TRBJ1-2, reads SQTIHQWPATLVQPVGSPLSLECTVEGTSNPNLYWYRQAAGRGLQLLFYSVGIGQISSEVPQNLSASRPQDRQFILSSKKLLLSDSGFYLCAWFRVGRSYGYTFGSGTRLTVV.

The gene calls are TRBV7-2 and TRBJ2-7; TRBD2 matches 8 bases. After removal of 5 bases from V and 1 base from J, the junction contained 7 bases not matched to a gene. The CDR3 spans 15 residues. Germline CDR1 reads SGHTA; CDR2 reads FQGNSA. The CDR3 loop is CASSLTSGFSYEQYF. CDR3 nucleotides: TGTGCCAGCAGCCTTACTAGCGGTTTTTCCTACGAGCAGTACTTC.

The chain employs TRBV10-2 and TRBJ2-7, with 9 nucleotides matching TRBD2. This CDR3 is 16 amino acids long. Germline CDR1 WSHSY, CDR2 SAAADI. V lost 4 bases and J lost 6; bases outside the gene matches: 13. CDR3 nucleotides: TGCGCCAGCAGTGTTTCCAGGGGTAGCGGGAGATTCGAGCAGTACTTC. Translation: CASSVSRGSGRFEQYF.

Worth noting for this clone: This same CDR3 is encoded by further DNA sequences in the sample. The chain combines TRBV5-1 with TRBJ2-1; 13 nucleotides match TRBD2. The CDR3 is made up of 17 amino acids. With V trimmed by 0 bases and J by 4 bases, 4 bases remained unmatched. Germline V CDR1 and CDR2: SGHRS, YFSETQ. CDR3 nucleotide sequence: TGCGCCAGCAGCTTGGGACTAGCGGGAGGTTCGTACAATGAGCAGTTCTTC. This encodes CASSLGLAGGSYNEQFF.

The rearrangement joins TRBV6-1 to TRBJ1-2; TRBD1 might be the D (5 bases). V was pared by 2 bases and J by 4 bases, with 23 bases between. From germline, CDR1 is MNHNS and CDR2 SASEGT. There are 18 residues in the CDR3. The CDR3 is CASSEPAGDRDGRYGYTF. The CDR3 DNA sequence: TGTGCCAGCAGTGAACCCGCGGGGGACCGGGACGGCCGCTATGGCTACACCTTC.

This chain uses TRBV4-2 with TRBJ2-1; 15 bases agree with TRBD2. CDR1 LGHNA and CDR2 YNFKEQ come from the germline V gene. With V trimmed by 4 bases and J by 10 bases, 8 bases remained unmatched. The CDR3 length is 16 residues. The CDR3 is CASSPGLAGGQREQFF. DNA for the CDR3: TGTGCCAGCAGCCCCGGACTAGCGGGGGGGCAGAGGGAGCAGTTCTTC.

This chain joins TRBV6-1 and TRBJ2-6, with a weak D call TRBD1 (5 bases). Trimming took off 11 bases at V and 0 bases at J, with 8 bases between the two ends. CDR1 and CDR2 from the germline V gene are MNHNS and SASEGT. The CDR3 extends over 13 amino acids. CDR3 sequence: CAVQVSGANVLTF. CDR3 in DNA: TGTGCCGTACAGGTCTCTGGGGCCAACGTCCTGACTTTC.

The chain uses TRBV18 and TRBJ1-1; D gene unclear. V gave up 3 bases and J gave up 10 bases, with 15 bases separating them. The CDR3 covers 13 residues. The germline V gene has CDR1 KGHSH and CDR2 LQKENI. The CDR3 DNA follows: TGTGCCAGCTCACCGATTTTAACAGACTCAGCTTTCTTT. It yields the protein CASSPILTDSAFF.

The CDR3 loop reads CASSLAGGQPQHF. CDR3 DNA: TGTGCCAGCAGTTTGGCGGGGGGTCAGCCCCAGCATTTT. The V and J genes are TRBV27 and TRBJ1-5, with D maybe TRBD1 (5 bases). Trimming removed 3 bases from V and 6 bases from J, with 9 bases in between. The length of the CDR3 is 13 residues. Per germline, CDR1 MNHEY and CDR2 SMNVEV (reference sequence).

The V gene is TRBV7-8, the J gene TRBJ1-1, with D maybe TRBD1 (6 bases). CDR1 and CDR2 (germline): SGHVS, FQNEAQ. The V end lost 4 bases, the J end lost 1 base, and 13 bases lay between the germline ends. This CDR3 comprises 15 residues. This CDR3 reads CASSWDSRGNTEAFF. In nucleotides, the CDR3 is TGTGCCAGCAGCTGGGATTCCAGGGGGAACACTGAAGCTTTCTTT.

The chain carries TRBV5-1 and TRBJ2-1; no clear D gene. This CDR3 spans 13 amino acids. Per the germline V gene, CDR1 is SGHRS and CDR2 is YFSETQ. The V end lost 4 bases, the J end lost 9 bases, and 14 bases lay between the germline ends. CDR3 in amino acids: CASSLDFSSEQFF. The CDR3 coding sequence is TGCGCCAGCAGCCTGGATTTCTCTTCTGAGCAGTTCTTC.

The V call is TRBV7-2, the J call TRBJ1-2, with unresolved D. Between the trimmed V and J ends, which lost 0 bases and 4 bases, there was a span of 9 bases. The CDR3 is 14 amino acids. The germline V gene encodes CDR1 SGHTA and CDR2 FQGNSA. The CDR3 is CASSLAPGGYGYTF. Here the CDR3 DNA reads TGTGCCAGCAGCTTAGCCCCGGGAGGCTATGGCTACACCTTC.

The chain employs TRBV6-5 and TRBJ2-7; 12 nucleotides agree with TRBD2. Per the germline V gene, CDR1 is MNHEY and CDR2 is SVGAGI. The CDR3 totals 14 residues. The junction had 4 bases not matched to a gene; V was cut back by 4 bases and J by 6 bases. For the CDR3, the DNA is TGTGCCAGCAGTTCATCGGGACTAGCGGGCGAGCAGTACTTC. It specifies CASSSSGLAGEQYF.